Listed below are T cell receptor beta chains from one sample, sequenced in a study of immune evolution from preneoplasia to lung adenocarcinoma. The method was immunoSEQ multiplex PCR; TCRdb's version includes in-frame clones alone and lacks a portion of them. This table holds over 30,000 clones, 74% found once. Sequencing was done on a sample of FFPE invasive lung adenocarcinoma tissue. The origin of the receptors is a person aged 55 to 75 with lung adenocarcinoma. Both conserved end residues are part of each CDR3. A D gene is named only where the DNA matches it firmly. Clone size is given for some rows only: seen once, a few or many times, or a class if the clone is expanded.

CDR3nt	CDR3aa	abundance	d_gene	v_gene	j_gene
TGCGCCAGCAGCTTTTTAGCAGACTCCTACAATGAGCAGTTCTTC	CASSFLADSYNEQFF	few	-	TRBV5-1	TRBJ2-1
TGTGCCAGCTCAAAAGGACAGGGCCGGGCAGGGGATACGCAGTATTTT	CASSKGQGRAGDTQYF	-	TRBD1	TRBV18	TRBJ2-3
TGTGCCAGCAGCAGATCCGGGAACACTGAAGCTTTCTTT	CASSRSGNTEAFF	-	-	TRBV7-2	TRBJ1-1
TGTGCCAGCAGCTTAGCCCGGGCCCCCATTGAGACCCAGTACTTC	CASSLARAPIETQYF	-	-	TRBV11-3	TRBJ2-5
TGTGCCAGCTACCGACTAGCGGGAGGACCCCAAGAGACCCAGTACTTC	CASYRLAGGPQETQYF	-	TRBD2	TRBV18	TRBJ2-5
TGTGCCAGCAGTGATGGGTATGGGGGTATCTTT	CASSDGYGGIF	-	-	TRBV6-1	TRBJ1-1
TGTGCCAGCAGTTACAAGGGGGGGGCGAGCTACGAGCAGTACTTC	CASSYKGGASYEQYF	-	-	TRBV27	TRBJ2-7
TGTGCCAGCAGCTTTGCGAACCTGAACACCGGGGAGCTGTTTTTT	CASSFANLNTGELFF	-	-	TRBV7-9	TRBJ2-2
TGTGCCAGCAGCCTTGCGGGACAGGGTAATCAGCCCCAGCATTTT	CASSLAGQGNQPQHF	-	TRBD1	TRBV7-8	TRBJ1-5
TGTGCCAGCAGCTATTCACCGGCCGAGTCGGATACGCAGTATTTT	CASSYSPAESDTQYF	-	-	TRBV4-2	TRBJ2-3
TGCGCCAGCAGCTTGGGTAGAGGGTATGGGGAGCAGTACTTC	CASSLGRGYGEQYF	-	-	TRBV5-1	TRBJ2-7
TGCAGCGTCATCGAGCGGGAGGGCCAGACAGTGGAGACCCAGTACTTC	CSVIEREGQTVETQYF	few	TRBD2	TRBV29-1	TRBJ2-5
TGTGCCAGCAGCTATGACAGGCTCACAGATACGCAGTATTTT	CASSYDRLTDTQYF	-	-	TRBV5-6	TRBJ2-3
TGTGCCAGCAGCTTACGGCAGCAAGAGACCCAGTACTTC	CASSLRQQETQYF	once	-	TRBV11-2	TRBJ2-5
TGTGCCAGCAGCCGGGACAGTGGCTCCTACGAGCAGTACTTC	CASSRDSGSYEQYF	-	TRBD1	TRBV5-4	TRBJ2-7
TGTGCCAGCATGGCAACAGGGTCCCTTGGCTACACCTTC	CASMATGSLGYTF	-	-	TRBV6-6	TRBJ1-2
TGCGCCAGCAGCAGGGTTGAGAAAACTGAAGCTTTCTTT	CASSRVEKTEAFF	-	-	TRBV4-1	TRBJ1-1
TGTGCCAGCTCACCAGCGTCTAGCAACACCGGGGAGCTGTTTTTT	CASSPASSNTGELFF	-	-	TRBV18	TRBJ2-2
TGTGCCAGCACCACGGACAGCAACACAGATACGCAGTATTTT	CASTTDSNTDTQYF	-	-	TRBV4-2	TRBJ2-3
TGTGCCAGCAGCATAACAGGGTCGGGGGAGCAGTACTTC	CASSITGSGEQYF	-	-	TRBV7-9	TRBJ2-7
TGTGCCAGCAGCCATGGAGAGACCCAGTACTTC	CASSHGETQYF	-	-	TRBV14	TRBJ2-5
TGTGCCAGCAGCTTAAAGGTGTCCCGGCGACTAGCTGCAGATACGCAGTATTTT	CASSLKVSRRLAADTQYF	-	TRBD2	TRBV7-2	TRBJ2-3
TGTGCCAGCAGTCCACGACAGTCACTCATCTATGGCTACACCTTC	CASSPRQSLIYGYTF	few	-	TRBV27	TRBJ1-2
TGTGCCAGCATAAGGGTCTCAGGGTACACTGAAGCTTTCTTT	CASIRVSGYTEAFF	once	-	TRBV21-1	TRBJ1-1
TGTGCCAGCAGTTTTCGTAGCACAGATACGCAGTATTTT	CASSFRSTDTQYF	-	-	TRBV6-5	TRBJ2-3
TGTGCCAGCAGTTATGGCTCGATGAACACTGAAGCTTTCTTT	CASSYGSMNTEAFF	-	-	TRBV6-6	TRBJ1-1
TGCAGCGGGAAGACAGTATCAGAGACCCAGTACTTC	CSGKTVSETQYF	-	-	TRBV29-1	TRBJ2-5
TGTGCCAGCAGCCCCGACGTTAGCGCCGGGGAGCTGTTTTTT	CASSPDVSAGELFF	-	-	TRBV5-4	TRBJ2-2
TGTGCCAGCAGTTTATGGGGCAGGGCTCATCAGCCCCAGCATTTT	CASSLWGRAHQPQHF	once	-	TRBV28	TRBJ1-5
TGTGCCAGCAGCTTAGGACAGACGACACAAGAGACCCAGTACTTC	CASSLGQTTQETQYF	-	-	TRBV7-9	TRBJ2-5
TGTGCCTGGCTGGCAGACAGACACACAGATACGCAGTATTTT	CAWLADRHTDTQYF	-	-	TRBV30	TRBJ2-3
TGTGCCAGCAGCCGCTGGGCGTCAGACCGCTACGAGCAGTACTTC	CASSRWASDRYEQYF	-	-	TRBV11-2	TRBJ2-7
TGTGCCAGCAGCTCTCGGACTAGCGACTACGAGCAGTACTTC	CASSSRTSDYEQYF	-	TRBD2	TRBV13	TRBJ2-7
TGCGCCAGCAGCGCGGGAGGGCTCTACAATGAGCAGTTCTTC	CASSAGGLYNEQFF	-	TRBD2	TRBV5-1	TRBJ2-1
TGTGCCAGCAAGCAGACTCACTCTGGGGCCAACGTCCTGACTTTC	CASKQTHSGANVLTF	few	-	TRBV28	TRBJ2-6
TGTGCCAGCAGCGTAGACTGGGGAGGGTACAATGAGCAGTTCTTC	CASSVDWGGYNEQFF	-	TRBD2	TRBV9	TRBJ2-1
TGTGCCAGCAGCCAAGGCCAGCGGGGGGGCCAGGGTGAGCAGTTCTTC	CASSQGQRGGQGEQFF	-	TRBD2	TRBV4-2	TRBJ2-1
TGTGCCAGCAGGACCCAGACAGGGGCATATCAGCCCCAGCATTTT	CASRTQTGAYQPQHF	few	TRBD1	TRBV6-4	TRBJ1-5
TGTGCCAGCAGCGTAGGGAGGGTCGGGGAGCTGTTTTTT	CASSVGRVGELFF	once	-	TRBV9	TRBJ2-2
TGTGCCAGCACCGGGACAGGGGTATGGCCCCAGCATTTT	CASTGTGVWPQHF	-	TRBD1	TRBV6-5	TRBJ1-5
TGTGCCAGTAGTGTCCCGACAAATCAGCCCCAGCATTTT	CASSVPTNQPQHF	-	-	TRBV19	TRBJ1-5
TGTGCCAGCTCATCCTGGACTAGCGGGATGACCGAGCAGTACTTC	CASSSWTSGMTEQYF	-	TRBD2	TRBV18	TRBJ2-7
TGTGCCAGCAGCCCCTGGGGGGGGGATAGCGGGAGGGAGCATGAGCAGTTCTTC	CASSPWGGDSGREHEQFF	-	TRBD2	TRBV11-2	TRBJ2-1
TGCGCCAGCAGTTCCCCCCTTAGCGGGAGGGGCACAGATACGCAGTATTTT	CASSSPLSGRGTDTQYF	few	TRBD2	TRBV10-2	TRBJ2-3
TGTGCCAGCAGTCAAGAGGGAAGCGGGGGCAAAAACATTCAGTACTTC	CASSQEGSGGKNIQYF	-	TRBD2	TRBV28	TRBJ2-4
TGTGCCAGCAGCTTAGGTTTGGGGGGAGGTATGGACAATGAGCAGTTCTTC	CASSLGLGGGMDNEQFF	-	-	TRBV11-2	TRBJ2-1
TGTGCCAGCAGCGGTGCCCCGAACACTGAAGCTTTCTTT	CASSGAPNTEAFF	-	-	TRBV5-6	TRBJ1-1